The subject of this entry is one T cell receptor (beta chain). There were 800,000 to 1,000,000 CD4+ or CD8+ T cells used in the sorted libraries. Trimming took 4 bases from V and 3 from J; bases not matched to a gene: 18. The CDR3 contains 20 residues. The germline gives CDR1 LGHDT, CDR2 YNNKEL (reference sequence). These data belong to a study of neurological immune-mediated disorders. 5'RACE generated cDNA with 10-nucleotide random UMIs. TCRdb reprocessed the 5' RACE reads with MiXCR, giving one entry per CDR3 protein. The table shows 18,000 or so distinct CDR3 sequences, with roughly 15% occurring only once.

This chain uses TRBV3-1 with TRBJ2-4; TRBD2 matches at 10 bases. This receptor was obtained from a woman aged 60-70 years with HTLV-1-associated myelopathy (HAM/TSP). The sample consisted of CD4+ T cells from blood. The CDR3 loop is CASSPHSTGLAGAVKNIQYF. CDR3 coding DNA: TGTGCCAGCAGCCCGCACTCGACAGGTCTAGCGGGGGCGGTCAAAAACATTCAGTACTTC.